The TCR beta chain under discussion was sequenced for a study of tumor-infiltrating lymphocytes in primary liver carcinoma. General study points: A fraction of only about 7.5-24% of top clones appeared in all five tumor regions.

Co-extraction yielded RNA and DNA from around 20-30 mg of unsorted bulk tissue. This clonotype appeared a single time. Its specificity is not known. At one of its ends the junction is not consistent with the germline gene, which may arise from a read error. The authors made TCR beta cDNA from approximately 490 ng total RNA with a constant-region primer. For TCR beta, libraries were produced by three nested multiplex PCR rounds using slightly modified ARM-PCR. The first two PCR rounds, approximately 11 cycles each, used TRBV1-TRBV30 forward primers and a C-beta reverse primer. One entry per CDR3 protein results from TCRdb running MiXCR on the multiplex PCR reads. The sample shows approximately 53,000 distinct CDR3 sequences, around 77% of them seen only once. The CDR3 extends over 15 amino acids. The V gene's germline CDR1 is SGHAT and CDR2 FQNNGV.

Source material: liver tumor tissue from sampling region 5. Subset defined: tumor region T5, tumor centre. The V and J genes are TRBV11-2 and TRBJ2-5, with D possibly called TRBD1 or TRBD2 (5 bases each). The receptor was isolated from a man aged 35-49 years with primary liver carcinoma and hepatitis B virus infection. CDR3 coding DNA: TGTGCCAGTAGCTCGGGACGAGGATCACAAGAGACCCAGTACTTC. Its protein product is CASSSGRGSQETQYF.